This T cell receptor beta chain was profiled in a study of blood T cell repertoires in COVID-19. Across the study: Acute and convalescent COVID-19 specimens originated in the United States, Italy and Spain. Sources were T cells, B-cell-depleted T cells, or PBMCs; the material itself was cDNA or gDNA.

The V segment lost 0 bases and the J segment 8 bases; nucleotides outside the gene matches: 10. The CDR3 spans 17 residues. Measured with immunoSEQ multiplex PCR; TCRdb has only the in-frame clones, and not every one. This table holds 150,000 to 190,000 clones, 75% to 90% found once. Sequencing was done on a sample of peripheral blood. The TCR comes from a man between 60 and 70 years old with acute or convalescent COVID-19. V gene TRBV23-1 combines with J gene TRBJ2-1, with 10 nucleotides matching TRBD2. TRBV23-1 is treated as an ORF (open reading frame) with a function not yet certain. CDR3 sequence: CASSQSSLAGFFDEQFF. In DNA, the CDR3 is TGCGCCAGCAGTCAATCGTCACTAGCGGGATTTTTCGATGAGCAGTTCTTC.